This TCR beta chain was sequenced during a study of siplizumab effects on memory and regulatory T cells. Produced via immunoSEQ multiplex PCR; TCRdb's table is partial and in-frame only. The sample carries about 100,000 clones, roughly nine tenths recorded once. Germline loops: CDR1 SGHTA, CDR2 FQGTGA. The length of the CDR3 is 14 residues. V was clipped by 5 bases and J by 5 bases, with 12 bases between them. Sequences were obtained from Tregs sorted from blood. The V gene is TRBV7-3, the J gene TRBJ2-2; possibly TRBD1 for D (5 bases). The TCR originated in a human donor in good health. The CDR3 DNA reads as TGTGCCAGCAGCCCCGTCCAGGGAACCGGGGAGCTGTTTTTT. As protein: CASSPVQGTGELFF.